These 14 T cell receptor beta chains were sequenced from one sample in a study of CD8 T cells in Susac syndrome. RNA was extracted with the RNeasy kit, and a quantity of roughly 0.45 to 1 ug was reverse transcribed using random hexamers. TCRdb recomputed calls from the immunoSEQ multiplex PCR reads with MiXCR, one row per CDR3 protein. Of around 150,000 distinct CDR3 sequences listed, approximately 95% are singletons. Material: CD8+ T cells from PBMCs. These receptors all stem from a human donor with Susac syndrome.

In its sample, this clonotype was seen a few times. This chain joins TRBV29-1 and TRBJ2-7, with D possibly TRBD2 on 5 matching bases. The ends were cut back, 7 bases at V and 4 bases at J, with 17 bases in the middle. Germline V CDR1 and CDR2: SQVTM, ANQGSEA. This CDR3 region has 13 residues. CDR3 sequence: CSAYLVAGYEQYF. The CDR3, as DNA: TGCAGCGCCTACTTAGTCGCGGGTTACGAGCAGTACTTC.

The CDR3 DNA follows: TGTGCCACCAGTGCGGTGGTCACCGGGGAGCTGTTTTTT. Encoded protein: CATSAVVTGELFF. The chain recombines TRBV24-1 with TRBJ2-2; no definite D call. The CDR3 covers 13 residues. V dropped 5 bases and J dropped 4 bases, with 7 bases sitting between them. Per germline, CDR1 KGHDR and CDR2 SFDVKD.

This chain joins TRBV11-2 and TRBJ2-5; D is unresolved. V lost 1 base, J lost 2 bases, and 14 bases lay in between. The CDR3 length is 16 residues. CDR1 and CDR2 (germline): SGHAT, FQNNGV. The CDR3 DNA reads TGTGCCAGCAGCTTAGGCGCTAATAACCGTCAAGAGACCCAGTACTTC. Its translation: CASSLGANNRQETQYF.

The chain employs TRBV20-1 and TRBJ2-7; no clear D. The CDR3 is 13 amino acids. The germline CDR1 and CDR2 sequences are DFQATT and SNEGSKA (reference sequence). Trimming shortened V by 4 bases and J by 5 bases, and 15 bases separated the two germline ends. Here the CDR3 reads CSATADDPHEQYF. As DNA, the CDR3 is TGCAGTGCTACCGCAGACGACCCCCACGAGCAGTACTTC.

This chain links TRBV6-1 with TRBJ2-3; the D is unclear. The CDR3 contains 13 residues. V lost 1 base, J lost 4 bases, and 6 bases lay in between. Germline V gene lookup returns CDR1 MNHNS and CDR2 SASEGT. CDR3 sequence: CASSEVWADTQYF. CDR3 in DNA: TGTGCCAGCAGTGAAGTGTGGGCAGATACGCAGTATTTT.

The chain has TRBV12-3 or TRBV12-4 and TRBJ2-5, with TRBD2 identical over 13 bases. The CDR3 sequence is 15 residues long. Germline trimming cut 4 bases from V and 6 bases from J; bases unmatched to any gene: 5. The CDR3 spells CASSWGLAGIKTQYF. CDR3 nucleotides: TGTGCCAGCAGTTGGGGACTAGCGGGAATAAAGACCCAGTACTTC.

The chain joins TRBV30 to TRBJ2-7; weak D call: TRBD2 (6 bases). CDR1 and CDR2 (germline): GTSNPN, SVGIG (reference sequence). The CDR3 sequence is 15 residues long. V gave up 1 base and J gave up 0 bases, with 13 bases separating them. Here the CDR3 DNA reads TGTGCCTGGAGTGGCGAGTGGGAGGACTCCTACGAGCAGTACTTC. Translated, it gives CAWSGEWEDSYEQYF.

This clonotype was counted a single time. The rearrangement joins TRBV15 to TRBJ2-5; possibly TRBD2 for D (5 bases). The CDR3 spans 16 residues. CDR1 and CDR2 from the germline V gene are LNHNV and YYDKDF (reference sequence). Trimming took off 5 bases at V and 4 bases at J, with 20 bases between the two ends. CDR3 DNA: TGTGCCACCAGCCCCATCGACTACCTTTCTCGAGAGACCCAGTACTTC. This codes for CATSPIDYLSRETQYF. Full variable domain (remainder filled in from reference TRBV15 and TRBJ2-5): DAMVIQNPRYQVTQFGKPVTLSCSQTLNHNVMYWYQQKSSQAPKLLFHYYDKDFNNEADTPDNFQSRRPNTSFCFLDIRSPGLGDTAMYLCATSPIDYLSRETQYFGPGTRLLVL.

This clonotype was counted once. The genes are TRBV5-1 and TRBJ2-5; D assignment may be TRBD1 or TRBD2 (5 bases each). The CDR3 has 14 residues. CDR1 SGHRS and CDR2 YFSETQ come from the germline V gene. Trimming removed 4 bases at V and 1 base at J, with 11 bases between. This chain's CDR3 is CASSTGRLQETQYF. As DNA, the CDR3 is TGCGCCAGCAGCACGGGACGGCTCCAAGAGACCCAGTACTTC.

The chain's CDR3 is CASGDTQYF. The CDR3 region has the DNA TGTGCCAGCGGGGATACGCAGTATTTT. This chain joins TRBV12-3 or TRBV12-4 and TRBJ2-3; D remains ambiguous. CDR3 length: 9 amino acids. Trimming removed 8 bases at V and 6 bases at J, with 3 bases between.

The chain combines TRBV11-2 with TRBJ2-5, with a possible D match to TRBD2 (6 bases). CDR3 length equals 15 residues. V was clipped by 7 bases and J by 1 base, with 16 bases between them. Per the germline V gene, CDR1 is SGHAT and CDR2 is FQNNGV. The CDR3 nucleotides read TGTGCCAGCATCCCGGGACTGATAAGCCAAGAGACCCAGTACTTC. Translation: CASIPGLISQETQYF.

This rearrangement joins TRBV15 to TRBJ2-1; 7 bases agree with TRBD1. From germline, CDR1 is LNHNV and CDR2 YYDKDF (reference sequence). Trimming cost V 0 bases and J 3 bases; bases outside gene matches: 2. The CDR3 runs to 15 residues. CDR3 protein: CATSRESGGYNEQFF. The DNA for the CDR3 is TGTGCCACCAGCAGAGAATCAGGGGGCTACAATGAGCAGTTCTTC.

The chain joins TRBV6-5 to TRBJ2-7; D remains unclear. The germline CDR1 and CDR2 sequences are MNHEY and SVGAGI. This CDR3 has 13 amino acids. Trimming shortened V by 0 bases and J by 6 bases, and 9 bases separated the two germline ends. The CDR3 nucleotides read TGTGCCAGCAGTTACTCGAGACTTGGCGAGCAGTACTTC. Translating gives CASSYSRLGEQYF.

This sequence joins TRBV6-5 and TRBJ1-5; TRBD1 matches 7 bases. Losses at the gene ends were 6 bases for V and 3 bases for J; bases not matched to a gene: 5. Germline CDR1 reads MNHEY; CDR2 reads SVGAGI. This CDR3 has 14 amino acids. As DNA, the CDR3 is TGTGCCAGCAGAACAGGGGCCTACAATCAGCCCCAGCATTTT. Residues: CASRTGAYNQPQHF.